This TCR beta chain was recorded in a study of cytomegalovirus exposure and HLA in healthy donors. General study points: Most TCR beta V segments were productive about 87% or about 30% of the time in an earlier analysis.

CDR3 length equals 14 residues. Per the germline V gene, CDR1 is MNHEY and CDR2 is SVGAGI. After removal of 2 bases from V and 6 bases from J, the junction contained 6 bases not matched to a gene. This clone has just a few counts. Its antigen is unidentified. PCR was performed using 60 Vbeta and 13 Jbeta primers. TCRdb's table, derived via immunoSEQ multiplex PCR, lists solely in-frame clones and lacks some. The repertoire holds about 160,000 clones, with approximately 75% as singletons. The TCR originated in a middle-aged man in good health and CMV-seropositive. Specimen: PBMCs. This chain joins TRBV6-5 and TRBJ1-2; 7 nucleotides align to TRBD1. The CDR3 DNA reads as TGTGCCAGCAGTTACGCAACCGGGACAGATGGCTACACCTTC. Its translation: CASSYATGTDGYTF.